The entry that follows covers one T cell receptor (beta chain) sequence. This sample was included in a study of early T cells in non-severe SARS-CoV-2 infection. Each CDR3 protein gets one entry after TCRdb re-called the 5' RACE reads with MiXCR. The sample carries 90,000 to 120,000 distinct CDR3 sequences, 9.5% to 13% recorded once. Trimming cost V 7 bases and J 2 bases, with 12 bases left between them. This CDR3 has 12 residues. Germline V gives CDR1 DFQATT, CDR2 SNEGSKA (reference sequence). The TCR sequence derives from an adult who was a healthcare worker with PCR-confirmed SARS-CoV-2 infection or an uninfected control (not recorded which). The chain couples TRBV20-1 to TRBJ2-7; tentative D call: TRBD2 (6 bases). Material for sequencing was whole blood. The CDR3 region has the DNA TGCAGTGGGAGGGACGACACCTACGAGCAGTACTTC. Translated: CSGRDDTYEQYF.